Listed here are 5 T cell receptor beta chains from one sample, sequenced in a study of T cells after yellow fever vaccination. MiXCR, applied by TCRdb to the 5' RACE reads, yields one record per CDR3 protein. The table shows about 150,000 distinct CDR3 sequences, with 6.6% occurring only once. The source was CD4+ T cells sorted from PBMCs, collected 10 days after the yellow fever booster vaccination. The receptors were sampled from a man aged 30 to 39 who received the YFV17D yellow fever vaccine.

This clonotype was detected only a few times. The V and J genes are TRBV12-3 or TRBV12-4 and TRBJ2-4, with D unclear. Trimming left V 6 bases short and J 6 bases short, with 6 bases between. This CDR3 is 11 amino acids long. This CDR3 is CASSPGNIQYF. In nucleotides, the CDR3 is TGTGCCAGCAGCCCGGGAAACATTCAGTACTTC.

There are many counts of this clonotype. The chain combines TRBV29-1 with TRBJ1-1; unclear D gene. Looked up from germline, CDR1 is SQVTM and CDR2 is ANQGSEA. The CDR3 loop spans 13 amino acids. The V gene lost 4 bases and the J gene lost 0 bases, with 9 bases spanning the gap. The CDR3 loop is CSVADVMNTEAFF. Written as DNA, the CDR3 is TGCAGCGTTGCGGACGTTATGAACACTGAAGCTTTCTTT. Filled out from reference TRBV29-1 and TRBJ1-1, the complete variable domain reads SAVISQKPSRDICQRGTSLTIQCQVDSQVTMMFWYRQQPGQSLTLIATANQGSEATYESGFVIDKFPISRPNLTFSTLTVSNMSPEDSSIYLCSVADVMNTEAFFGQGTRLTVV.

The rearrangement uses TRBV2 and TRBJ2-5; 9 positions agree with TRBD2. With 1 base clipped from V and 4 bases from J, the junction kept 10 bases outside the gene matches. The CDR3 has 17 residues. Germline V gives CDR1 SNHLY, CDR2 FYNNEI. The CDR3 sequence: CASSEEAASGVGETQYF. In DNA form, the CDR3 reads TGTGCCAGCAGTGAAGAAGCCGCTAGCGGGGTGGGAGAGACCCAGTACTTC.

This clonotype has only a few counts. The J gene is TRBJ1-1, the V gene TRBV12-3 or TRBV12-4; the D is unclear. CDR3 size: 12 residues. The germline V and J ends were trimmed by 3 bases and 7 bases, with 9 bases remaining between them. This CDR3 reads CASSFWAYEAFF. The CDR3 nucleotides read TGTGCCAGCAGTTTTTGGGCCTATGAAGCTTTCTTT.

This clonotype was observed many times. The V call is TRBV6-1, the J call TRBJ2-2; TRBD1 is a possible D gene (5 bases). V was shortened by 6 bases and J by 2 bases, with 13 bases between the two germline ends. Germline V gene lookup returns CDR1 MNHNS and CDR2 SASEGT. The CDR3 contains 15 residues. The CDR3 bases are TGTGCCAGCAGCCGACTCCAGGGAAACACCGGGGAGCTGTTTTTT. This codes for CASSRLQGNTGELFF.